This entry lists 16 T cell receptor beta chains sequenced from one sample in a study of blood T cell repertoires in COVID-19. Clones were read by immunoSEQ multiplex PCR, and TCRdb kept only the in-frame ones, dropping some. The data contain about 130,000 clones, roughly 83% of them singletons. The sample comprised peripheral blood. The receptors come from a middle-aged man with active or convalescent COVID-19.

The rearrangement links TRBV5-1 to TRBJ2-5; tentative D call: TRBD1 (5 bases). The CDR3 sequence is 15 residues long. The V and J ends lost 2 bases and 1 base respectively, with 12 bases between them. Germline V CDR1 and CDR2: SGHRS, YFSETQ. DNA for the CDR3: TGCGCCAGCAGCTTTACCAGGGTAGGCCAAGAGACCCAGTACTTC. It yields the protein CASSFTRVGQETQYF.

The rearrangement uses TRBV29-1 and TRBJ2-7; the match to TRBD1 covers 7 bases. J gave up 7 bases and V 4 bases, and 10 bases lay outside the gene matches. This CDR3 has 13 amino acids. CDR1 is SQVTM, CDR2 ANQGSEA, per germline. CDR3 nucleotide sequence: TGCAGCGTTGTGGTTGACAGGGTGTGGGAGCAGTACTTC. Amino acid sequence: CSVVVDRVWEQYF.

This rearrangement joins TRBV2 to TRBJ2-3; D might be TRBD1 (7 bases). This CDR3 is 14 amino acids long. V dropped 11 bases and J dropped 4 bases, with 19 bases sitting between them. The germline V gene has CDR1 SNHLY and CDR2 FYNNEI. DNA for the CDR3: TGTGCCGGAGGGCGGAGAGGGGGCCCAGATACGCAGTATTTT. Residues: CAGGRRGGPDTQYF.

As concerns this clone: Other DNA sequences in this sample translate to the same CDR3. This rearrangement joins TRBV30 to TRBJ1-2; no clear D gene. Germline values: CDR1 GTSNPN, CDR2 SVGIG (reference sequence). The CDR3 totals 13 residues. V was cut by 0 bases and J by 4 bases, with 9 bases left in between. CDR3 DNA sequence: TGTGCCTGGAGTGTGAGACTGTCCTATGGCTACACCTTC. It specifies CAWSVRLSYGYTF.

The chain couples TRBV28 to TRBJ1-3; D not resolved. Germline V lookup: CDR1 MDHEN, CDR2 SYDVKM. CDR3 length: 15 residues. V lost 2 bases and J lost 1, with 9 bases in between. The CDR3 bases are TGTGCCAGCAGTTTACGGGATAAGTCTGGAAACACCATATATTTT. Protein product: CASSLRDKSGNTIYF.

The chain couples TRBV30 to TRBJ2-3; 8 bases fit TRBD2. In germline, CDR1 is GTSNPN, CDR2 SVGIG (reference sequence). CDR3 length: 15 amino acids. Trimming removed 2 bases from V and 4 bases from J; junction bases left unmatched: 8. DNA for the CDR3: TGTGCCTGGAGTCGGCGACTAGCGTGGGCAGATACGCAGTATTTT. It codes for CAWSRRLAWADTQYF.

The J gene is TRBJ1-1, the V gene TRBV2; the match to TRBD1 covers 8 bases. Germline V gene sequence: CDR1 SNHLY, CDR2 FYNNEI. V lost 7 bases and J lost 3; bases outside the gene matches: 4. The CDR3 spans 13 residues. CDR3 in amino acids: CASISQGDTEAFF. CDR3 sequence (DNA): TGTGCCAGCATATCACAGGGGGACACTGAAGCTTTCTTT.

In DNA form, the CDR3 reads TGTGCCAGCAGCCAAGCCCCGGGAGGGACGGGGGAGCTGTTTTTT. Protein product: CASSQAPGGTGELFF. V and J are TRBV3-1 (or the pseudogene TRBV3-2) and TRBJ2-2, with TRBD2 identical over 8 bases. Germline values: CDR1 LGHDT, CDR2 YNNKEL (reference sequence). The CDR3 extends over 15 amino acids. V lost 1 base and J lost 8; bases outside the gene matches: 6.

This clone was counted only a few times. The chain employs TRBV5-1 and TRBJ1-5; 8 nucleotides line up with TRBD1. Germline CDR1 reads SGHRS; CDR2 reads YFSETQ. The junction had 6 bases not matched to a gene; V was cut back by 4 bases and J by 3 bases. The CDR3 length is 15 residues. CDR3 amino acids: CASSGGTGPNQPQHF. In nucleotides, the CDR3 is TGCGCCAGCAGCGGTGGGACAGGCCCCAATCAGCCCCAGCATTTT.

There are many counts of this clone. V usage is TRBV11-3 and J usage is TRBJ2-5; D is uncertain. Trimming cost V 5 bases and J 4 bases, with 11 bases left between them. The germline V gene encodes CDR1 SGHNT and CDR2 YENEEA. The length of the CDR3 is 13 residues. CDR3 in DNA: TGTGCCAGCAGCCCTCCGCCGGGAGAGACCCAGTACTTC. Encoded protein: CASSPPPGETQYF.

The chain has TRBV5-1 and TRBJ2-5, with D perhaps TRBD1 (5 bases). This CDR3 is built from 14 residues. Germline V gene data show CDR1 as SGHRS and CDR2 as YFSETQ. Trimming shortened V by 4 bases and J by 2 bases, and 12 bases separated the two germline ends. CDR3 loop: CASSIQADQETQYF. CDR3 DNA sequence: TGCGCCAGCAGCATACAGGCCGATCAAGAGACCCAGTACTTC.

This clone came up a few times. V usage is TRBV9 and J usage is TRBJ2-1, with 9 bases identical to TRBD2. The CDR3 has 15 residues. CDR1 and CDR2 from the germline V gene are SGDLS and YYNGEE. With 2 bases clipped from V and 7 bases from J, the junction kept 7 bases outside the gene matches. This CDR3 reads CASSVSASGINEQFF. For the CDR3, the DNA is TGTGCCAGCAGCGTTTCAGCTAGCGGGATAAATGAGCAGTTCTTC.

The V and J genes are TRBV6-5 and TRBJ2-1; 13 bases map to TRBD2. The J segment lost 7 bases and the V segment lost 10 bases, leaving 10 bases of the junction unmatched. The CDR3 has 15 residues. Germline CDR1 is MNHEY and CDR2 is SVGAGI. The CDR3 is CATLFMTSGGNEQFF. The CDR3 nucleotides are TGTGCCACCTTGTTCATGACTAGCGGGGGGAATGAGCAGTTCTTC.

The chain has TRBV5-1 and TRBJ1-2, with 10 nucleotides matching TRBD1. CDR1 is SGHRS and CDR2 is YFSETQ in the germline V gene. The CDR3 spans 15 residues. V was pared by 0 bases and J by 7 bases, with 6 bases of the junction left unmatched. CDR3 nucleotide sequence: TGCGCCAGCAGCTTGGCATCCGGGACAGGGGTTGGCTACACCTTC. It is translated as CASSLASGTGVGYTF.

The J gene is TRBJ2-6, the V gene TRBV28; 7 bases are shared with TRBD1. The CDR3 contains 16 residues. The germline V gene has CDR1 MDHEN and CDR2 SYDVKM. V was pared by 3 bases and J by 4 bases, with 6 bases of the junction left unmatched. The CDR3 bases are TGTGCCAGCAGTTTCAGAGGGGGCGCCGGGGCCAACGTCCTGACTTTC. Amino acids: CASSFRGGAGANVLTF.

This chain joins TRBV6-5 and TRBJ1-6, with no clear D. The V end lost 4 bases, the J end lost 3 bases, and 10 bases lay between the germline ends. From germline, CDR1 is MNHEY and CDR2 SVGAGI. The CDR3 length is 15 residues. CDR3 in amino acids: CASSFYPRYNSPLHF. The DNA for the CDR3 is TGTGCCAGCAGTTTCTACCCCCGCTATAATTCACCCCTCCACTTT.